These T cell receptor beta chains were read from a single sample in a study of cytomegalovirus exposure and HLA in healthy donors. Clones were sequenced by immunoSEQ multiplex PCR, and TCRdb holds only the in-frame ones, with some missing. The specimen's table records tens of thousands of clones. The sample consisted of PBMCs. These receptors originate from a woman in her sixties in good health and CMV-seropositive. CDR3s include the opening cysteine and the closing phenylalanine or tryptophan. Fields, in order: D gene, J gene, V gene, CDR3 protein, CDR3 DNA. The D gene is left open where the match is weak.

D gene: -; J gene: TRBJ1-1; V gene: TRBV5-1; CDR3 protein: CASSLGGGANSEAFF; CDR3 DNA: TGCGCCAGCAGCTTGGGGGGGGGCGCAAATTCTGAAGCTTTCTTT
D gene: TRBD1; J gene: TRBJ2-6; V gene: TRBV28; CDR3 protein: CASSALRTGYSSGANVLTF; CDR3 DNA: TGTGCCAGCAGTGCCCTAAGGACAGGGTACTCTTCTGGGGCCAACGTCCTGACTTTC
D gene: -; J gene: TRBJ1-5; V gene: TRBV2; CDR3 protein: CASRDRFNQPQHF; CDR3 DNA: TGTGCCAGCAGAGACAGATTCAATCAGCCCCAGCATTTT
D gene: -; J gene: TRBJ1-1; V gene: TRBV5-5; CDR3 protein: CANSLVGAMNTEAFF; CDR3 DNA: TGTGCCAACAGCTTGGTGGGGGCCATGAACACTGAAGCTTTCTTT
D gene: TRBD1; J gene: TRBJ1-5; V gene: TRBV5-1; CDR3 protein: CASSLDGQGGSQPQHF; CDR3 DNA: TGCGCCAGCAGCTTGGACGGACAGGGAGGGAGTCAGCCCCAGCATTTT
D gene: -; J gene: TRBJ2-7; V gene: TRBV5-1; CDR3 protein: CASSPGLRKGQPYEQYF; CDR3 DNA: TGCGCCAGCAGCCCCGGGTTGAGAAAAGGACAGCCATACGAGCAGTACTTC
D gene: TRBD1; J gene: TRBJ1-1; V gene: TRBV5-1; CDR3 protein: CATRTGDNTEAFF; CDR3 DNA: TGCGCCACGAGGACAGGCGACAACACTGAAGCTTTCTTT
D gene: -; J gene: TRBJ2-5; V gene: TRBV10-1; CDR3 protein: CASSEQGVGKTQYF; CDR3 DNA: TGCGCCAGCAGTGAACAGGGAGTCGGAAAGACCCAGTACTTC
D gene: TRBD2; J gene: TRBJ2-2; V gene: TRBV14; CDR3 protein: CASSLAGWTGELFF; CDR3 DNA: TGTGCCAGCAGCCTAGCGGGGTGGACCGGGGAGCTGTTTTTT
D gene: -; J gene: TRBJ1-2; V gene: TRBV6-5; CDR3 protein: CASKRAKGYGYTF; CDR3 DNA: TGTGCCAGCAAAAGAGCGAAGGGGTATGGCTACACCTTC
D gene: TRBD1; J gene: TRBJ1-3; V gene: TRBV7-8; CDR3 protein: CASSPPQGVASGNTIYF; CDR3 DNA: TGTGCCAGCAGCCCTCCGCAGGGGGTGGCCTCTGGAAACACCATATATTTT
D gene: TRBD2; J gene: TRBJ2-7; V gene: TRBV29-1; CDR3 protein: CSAILLPGTSGGPSSYEQYF; CDR3 DNA: TGCAGCGCTATACTCCTGCCCGGGACTAGCGGGGGCCCAAGCTCCTACGAGCAGTACTTC
D gene: -; J gene: TRBJ2-7; V gene: TRBV5-1; CDR3 protein: CASSASTLTYEQYF; CDR3 DNA: TGCGCCAGCAGCGCCTCGACTTTGACCTACGAGCAGTACTTC
D gene: -; J gene: TRBJ2-6; V gene: TRBV7-6; CDR3 protein: CASSAAGGAGANVLTF; CDR3 DNA: TGTGCCAGCAGCGCAGCCGGCGGGGCTGGGGCCAACGTCCTGACTTTC
D gene: -; J gene: TRBJ1-1; V gene: TRBV7-9; CDR3 protein: CASSLAAGSNTEAFF; CDR3 DNA: TGTGCCAGCAGCTTAGCGGCAGGGTCGAACACTGAAGCTTTCTTT
D gene: TRBD1; J gene: TRBJ1-1; V gene: TRBV14; CDR3 protein: CASSRGQGTEAFF; CDR3 DNA: TGTGCCAGCAGCCGAGGACAGGGCACTGAAGCTTTCTTT
D gene: TRBD1; J gene: TRBJ1-3; V gene: TRBV29-1; CDR3 protein: CSVDGQGVGNTIYF; CDR3 DNA: TGCAGCGTTGACGGACAGGGAGTTGGAAACACCATATATTTT
D gene: -; J gene: TRBJ2-1; V gene: TRBV19; CDR3 protein: CASTSRRGSHNEQFF; CDR3 DNA: TGTGCCAGTACAAGTAGGAGGGGATCACACAATGAGCAATTCTTC
D gene: -; J gene: TRBJ1-2; V gene: TRBV7-9; CDR3 protein: CASNLMTANYGYTF; CDR3 DNA: TGTGCCAGCAACCTAATGACAGCTAACTATGGCTACACCTTC
D gene: TRBD1; J gene: TRBJ2-3; V gene: TRBV10-1; CDR3 protein: CASSETGGTDTQYF; CDR3 DNA: TGCGCCAGCAGTGAGACAGGGGGCACAGATACGCAGTATTTT
D gene: TRBD1; J gene: TRBJ1-2; V gene: TRBV5-8; CDR3 protein: CASGRTGSGGYTF; CDR3 DNA: TGTGCCAGCGGAAGGACAGGGTCGGGAGGCTACACCTTC
D gene: TRBD1; J gene: TRBJ2-3; V gene: TRBV4-1; CDR3 protein: CASSQPRDSYRPSTDTQYF; CDR3 DNA: TGCGCCAGCAGCCAACCCCGGGACAGCTACCGGCCTAGCACAGATACGCAGTATTTT
D gene: -; J gene: TRBJ1-5; V gene: TRBV27; CDR3 protein: CASSVGGSNQPQHF; CDR3 DNA: TGTGCCAGCAGTGTCGGGGGTAGCAATCAGCCCCAGCATTTT
D gene: -; J gene: TRBJ1-6; V gene: TRBV2; CDR3 protein: CASTREPGVGNSPLHF; CDR3 DNA: TGTGCCAGCACCCGAGAACCAGGGGTTGGAAATTCACCCCTCCACTTT
D gene: TRBD1; J gene: TRBJ1-1; V gene: TRBV5-1; CDR3 protein: CASSLATGGSTEAFF; CDR3 DNA: TGCGCCAGCAGCTTGGCTACAGGGGGAAGCACTGAAGCTTTCTTT
D gene: TRBD2; J gene: TRBJ2-7; V gene: TRBV4-3; CDR3 protein: CASSQDPGLAAEQYF; CDR3 DNA: TGCGCCAGCAGCCAAGATCCAGGACTAGCGGCCGAGCAGTACTTC
D gene: TRBD1; J gene: TRBJ1-5; V gene: TRBV7-9; CDR3 protein: CASSTGDIQPQHF; CDR3 DNA: TGTGCCAGCAGTACAGGGGATATTCAGCCCCAGCATTTT